This record covers a single T cell receptor beta chain. The CDR3 is 14 residues long. V shed 4 bases and J shed 5 bases, with 14 bases lying between them. Per the germline V gene, CDR1 is SNHLY and CDR2 is FYNNEI. TCRdb's table, derived via immunoSEQ multiplex PCR, lists solely in-frame clones and lacks some. The sample has roughly 300,000 clones; 73% are singletons. The entry originates in a study of shared clonotypes between healthy human individuals. Sequences were obtained from memory CD4+ T cells sorted from blood. Subset reported: CD45RA-negative fraction. This sequence joins TRBV2 and TRBJ1-1, with D possibly TRBD1 on 6 matching bases. The clonotype originates from a man aged 30 to 45 in good health. The CDR3 is CASSGNRVGTEAFF. For the CDR3, the DNA is TGTGCCAGCAGTGGCAACAGGGTCGGAACTGAAGCTTTCTTT.